Listed below are T cell receptor beta chains from one sample, sequenced in a study of T cells in Graves' hyperthyroidism and ophthalmopathy. TCRdb processed the multiplex PCR reads anew with MiXCR; each CDR3 protein has one entry. This sample has around 400,000 distinct CDR3 sequences, with 15% to 17% found just once. Sequencing input: blood. These receptors were obtained from a woman aged 18-35 years with Graves' hyperthyroidism that later progressed to Graves' ophthalmopathy. The CDR3 runs from the conserved cysteine through the conserved F or W. The order of the fields is V gene, clone size, J gene, D gene, CDR3 DNA, CDR3 protein. A D gene is named only where the DNA matches it firmly. Clone size, where shown, is once, few, many, or a class for clones that have expanded.

TRBV4-1,few,TRBJ1-5,.,TGCGCCAGCAGCCAAGGTTGGGGAGCCAGGCCCCAGCATTTT,CASSQGWGARPQHF
TRBV7-2,many,TRBJ2-7,TRBD1,TGTGCCAGCAGCTTAGACAGGGGCCCGATCTACGAGCAGTACTTC,CASSLDRGPIYEQYF
TRBV27,many,TRBJ2-7,.,TGTGCCAGCAGTTTATTCGGACCTATCTTACCTGGCCTCCCAGGGCGCTACGAGCAGTGCTTC,CASSLFGPILPGLPGRYEQCF
TRBV15,many,TRBJ2-1,TRBD1,TGTGCCACCAGCACCTCTGGACAGGGGAGCGCTGACAATGAGCAGTTCTTC,CATSTSGQGSADNEQFF
TRBV28,once,TRBJ2-1,TRBD2,TGTGCCAGCAGCTCGCGGACTAGCGGGATCGGGCCCCGGGATGAGCAGTCCTTC,CASSSRTSGIGPRDEQSF
TRBV5-6,many,TRBJ2-1,.,TGTGCCAGCAGCTTGGGTCGCCGGAATGAGCAGTTCTTC,CASSLGRRNEQFF
TRBV28,.,TRBJ2-7,.,TGTGCCAGCAGTCCCGCGACGGACAGCTCCTACGAGCAGTACTTC,CASSPATDSSYEQYF
TRBV2,many,TRBJ2-2,.,TGTGCCAGCAGGGGGTCGTCGAACACCGGGGAGCTGTTTTTT,CASRGSSNTGELFF
TRBV10-3,.,TRBJ1-4,.,TGTGCCATCGGGTCCACGGGGACGGGTAATGAAAAACTGTTTTTT,CAIGSTGTGNEKLFF
TRBV28,many,TRBJ1-1,.,TGTGCCAGCACCTTAGGGGGGACGAGGACTGAAGCTTTCTTT,CASTLGGTRTEAFF
TRBV4-1,.,TRBJ2-7,.,TGCGCCAGCAGCCGAAAAGAACCGGGGCAGGGACACTACGAGCAGTACTTC,CASSRKEPGQGHYEQYF
TRBV13,few,TRBJ2-7,TRBD2,TGTGCCAGCAGCGCCCTGAGAAGCGGGAGTTACGAGCAGTACTTC,CASSALRSGSYEQYF
TRBV20-1,many,TRBJ1-5,.,TGCAGTGCAACAAACCAGGAGTATAGCAATCAGCCCCAGCATTTT,CSATNQEYSNQPQHF
TRBV7-6,.,TRBJ2-6,.,TGTGCCAGCAGCGCTAGGGGTTCCCCATCTGGGGCCAACGTCCTGACTTTC,CASSARGSPSGANVLTF
TRBV2,many,TRBJ1-5,TRBD1,TGTGCCAGCAGTGGGGGACCGGGACAGGGGGCTCGTCAGCCCCAGCATTTT,CASSGGPGQGARQPQHF
TRBV5-1,.,TRBJ1-1,.,TGCGCCAGCAGCCCGGGTCAGGGACGGACTGAAGCTTTCTTT,CASSPGQGRTEAFF
TRBV28,many,TRBJ1-2,.,TGTGCCAGCTTGGAAGCTAACTATGGCTACACCTTC,CASLEANYGYTF
TRBV18,many,TRBJ1-3,.,TGTGCCAGCTCACCCGATGTACAGGGAACTGGAAACACCATATATTTT,CASSPDVQGTGNTIYF
TRBV6-2/TRBV6-3,many,TRBJ1-5,.,TGTGCCAGCAGTTCTATCCCGGGACAAAATCAGCCCCAGCATTTT,CASSSIPGQNQPQHF
TRBV7-2,.,TRBJ2-3,TRBD2,TGTGCCAGCAGGAGGGGACTAGCGGGAGGGCCAATGAGCACAGATACGCAGTATTTT,CASRRGLAGGPMSTDTQYF
TRBV4-2,.,TRBJ1-4,.,TGTGCCAGCAGCCAAGATCCTTTTGACCGGAAAGATGGTGAAAAACTGTTTTTT,CASSQDPFDRKDGEKLFF
TRBV5-1,many,TRBJ2-5,.,TGCGCCAGCAGCCCATTCGGGGCCGGGGTCGAAGGCGAGACCCAGTACTTC,CASSPFGAGVEGETQYF
TRBV28,many,TRBJ1-2,TRBD1,TGTGCCAGCAGTCATCCCAGGGGGGGGATCGGCTATGGCTACACCTTC,CASSHPRGGIGYGYTF
TRBV7-9,.,TRBJ2-7,.,TGTGCCAGCCAGCCCCGTGGACAAACCTACGAGCAGTACTTC,CASQPRGQTYEQYF
TRBV6-1,.,TRBJ2-7,.,TGTGCCAGCAGTGATAGGCAGGGGAACTACGAGCAGTACTTC,CASSDRQGNYEQYF
TRBV12-3/TRBV12-4,many,TRBJ2-3,TRBD2,TGTGCCAGCACCTTACGGCTAGCGGGAGCCACAGATACGCAGTATTTT,CASTLRLAGATDTQYF
TRBV3-1,.,TRBJ1-6,TRBD1,TGTGCTAGCAGCGAAGGCGGGACAGGGGTTTCACCCCTCCACTTT,CASSEGGTGVSPLHF
TRBV5-4,few,TRBJ2-7,.,TGTGCCAGCAGCGTTGCTACTCGAGGGTACGAGCAGTACTTC,CASSVATRGYEQYF
TRBV28,many,TRBJ1-5,.,TGTGCCAGCAGTTTATCAGCAGGGGTGGCTCAGCCCCAGCATTTT,CASSLSAGVAQPQHF
TRBV19,few,TRBJ2-7,TRBD2,TGTGCCAGTAGTCTAGCGGGAGCCGCTTCCTACGAGCAGTACTTC,CASSLAGAASYEQYF
TRBV7-2,many,TRBJ1-3,.,TGTGCCAGCAGCTTAAGTGTTGCGGGACGAAGAAACACCATATATTTT,CASSLSVAGRRNTIYF
TRBV27,.,TRBJ2-5,TRBD2,TGTGCCAGCAGTCCTCGGGGGGGGTTTATCCAAGAGACCCAGTACTTC,CASSPRGGFIQETQYF
TRBV7-8,many,TRBJ1-3,.,TGTGCCAGCAGCTTACTGGCGACTGGAAACACCATATATTTT,CASSLLATGNTIYF
TRBV28,many,TRBJ2-3,TRBD2,TGTGCCACCCGACCAGCGGGGGTAGATACGCAGTATTTT,CATRPAGVDTQYF
TRBV29-1,.,TRBJ2-1,.,TGCAGCGTTGATATGGTTACGGCAGGGCACAAATCTGGTGAGCAGTTCTTC,CSVDMVTAGHKSGEQFF
TRBV29-1,.,TRBJ2-5,.,TGCAGCGTTGGACGTGAGACCCAGTACTTC,CSVGRETQYF
TRBV4-1,many,TRBJ2-7,.,TGCGCCAGCAGCCATGCCGGGACCTACGAGCAGTACTTC,CASSHAGTYEQYF
TRBV11-2,many,TRBJ2-5,TRBD1,TGTGCCAGCAGTGGACAGGGGGCCGGCCATGAGACCCAGTACTTC,CASSGQGAGHETQYF
TRBV3-1,many,TRBJ1-2,TRBD1,TGTGCCAGCAGCCAAGATTATGGGACAGGGGGCACCTATGGCTACACCTTC,CASSQDYGTGGTYGYTF
TRBV20-1,few,TRBJ2-2,.,TGCAGTGCTAGAGAGGGGGGATATTGGCAGGACCAAGGAGGGGAGCTGTTTTTT,CSAREGGYWQDQGGELFF
TRBV20-1,.,TRBJ2-1,TRBD1,TGCAGTGCCCCCCCTCAACAGGGGGCTATAATAGAGCAGTTCTTC,CSAPPQQGAIIEQFF
TRBV12-3/TRBV12-4,.,TRBJ2-1,.,TGTGCCAGCACTCTAAACAATGAGCAGTTCTTC,CASTLNNEQFF
TRBV6-2/TRBV6-3,many,TRBJ2-7,.,TGTGCCAGCAGTTACGGGTCCAGCTCCTACGAGCAGTACTTC,CASSYGSSSYEQYF
TRBV12-3/TRBV12-4,.,TRBJ2-7,.,TGTGCCAGCACCCTGGGCTCCTACACCAACGAGCAGTACTTC,CASTLGSYTNEQYF
TRBV7-9,.,TRBJ1-1,.,TGTGCCAGCAGCTTAGGGCGACACATGGACACTGAAGCTTTCTTT,CASSLGRHMDTEAFF
TRBV20-1,many,TRBJ1-1,TRBD1,TGCAGTTCGGGACAGGGAAGCACTGAAGCTTTCTTT,CSSGQGSTEAFF
TRBV6-6,many,TRBJ1-1,.,TGTGCCAGCAGTTACTCGATAATACAGACAGTCGGCACTGAAGCTTTCTTT,CASSYSIIQTVGTEAFF
TRBV20-1,.,TRBJ2-7,TRBD2,TGCAGTGCTAGAGCTAGCGGGAGTTTCCCGACCTACGAGCAGTACTTC,CSARASGSFPTYEQYF
TRBV7-9,few,TRBJ1-2,TRBD1,TGTGCCAGCAGCTTATTGCTCCAGGGGGCTGAATCCTACACCTTC,CASSLLLQGAESYTF
TRBV7-8,many,TRBJ2-1,.,TGTGCCAGCAGCTTATTTGCGGGTATTTCCTACAATGAGCAGTTCTTC,CASSLFAGISYNEQFF
TRBV3-1,many,TRBJ1-2,.,TGTGCCAGCAGCCCGATTTGGCAGGCCAATGGCTACACCTTC,CASSPIWQANGYTF
TRBV20-1,many,TRBJ2-1,TRBD2,TGCAGTGCTACTCCGCCAGCGGGAGAGTGGTCTGATGAGCAGTTCTTC,CSATPPAGEWSDEQFF
TRBV29-1,many,TRBJ2-7,.,TGCAGCGTTGAAAAGGGTAGGGGATACGAGCAGTACTTC,CSVEKGRGYEQYF
TRBV3-1,many,TRBJ1-6,.,TGTGCCAGCAGCCAAGTTACGCGAGGTTCACCCCTCCACTTT,CASSQVTRGSPLHF
TRBV10-3,.,TRBJ2-7,.,TGTGCCATCAGTGAGAGCGGTACGGGGGCGAAGTACGAGCAGTACTTC,CAISESGTGAKYEQYF
TRBV18,many,TRBJ1-1,.,TGTGCCAGCTCACCGATTGGGACGGCGAACACTGAAGCTTTCTTT,CASSPIGTANTEAFF
TRBV2,many,TRBJ1-2,.,TGTGCCAGCAGGGGGTTGGGAGACTATGGCTACACCTTC,CASRGLGDYGYTF
TRBV20-1,.,TRBJ2-7,.,TGCAGTGCTAGTCACACGACAGTTCCCTACGAGCAGTACTTC,CSASHTTVPYEQYF
TRBV24-1,many,TRBJ2-7,TRBD1,TGTGCCACCGGGACAGCGTTCTCCTACGAGCAGTACTTC,CATGTAFSYEQYF